This TCR beta chain stems from a study of blood T cell repertoires in COVID-19 (dated by TCRdb to about 2020). Study-level background: Collaborator samples came from the United States, Italy and Spain and covered acute and convalescent phases of COVID-19. The material from the prospective study consisted of cDNA or gDNA derived from T cells, B-cell-depleted T cells, or PBMCs. Subjects who had been exposed to COVID-19, were actively infected with it, or had recovered from it provided the deeply sampled blood TCRbeta repertoires that made up the dataset. The repertoires were made available in a free public database intended to serve as a resource for research on the immune response to SARS-CoV-2. The samples were drawn from the first 160 participants of the ongoing ImmuneRACE study and from over 950 subjects provided by 6 global collaborators. Nearly every sample came with metadata listing a de-identified subject ID, COVID-19 status, age in years and sex. Where available, HLA class I and class II types were taken from metadata supplied by the sample provider and were not determined by assay-based typing.

What the research found in general, with its limitations: The amount of clinical and demographic metadata varied by source and participant and was provided uncurated.

This clone was recorded only once. Its antigen remains undetermined. Base qualities are not provided; no much larger clone lies one nucleotide away. TCRbeta CDR3 regions were amplified from genomic DNA by means of the immunoSEQ Assay, a bias-controlled multiplex PCR. In the original analysis: Within the assay, amplification of reference gene primers was used to estimate how many nucleated cells each sample contained. To quantify the absolute abundance of each unique TCRbeta CDR3 rearrangement, sequence reads were collapsed and filtered. For each sample, productive Simpson clonality was calculated by taking the square root of Simpson's diversity index across productive rearrangements. TCRdb obtained this table from immuneACCESS and retained in-frame rearrangements with V and J assigned. These tables miss some clones; where compared with another copy, unresolved V genes account for less than half of the shortfall, and the remainder is unexplained. V, J and clone size are those of that table, while D and trimming were read from the DNA. This sample comprises 200,000 to 250,000 clones, around 80% of them detected only once. Less than 3.5% of the sample is in the top ten clones.

Each collaborating institution followed its own protocols to collect whole blood in K2EDTA tubes. For TCRbeta analysis, collaborator samples were shipped as frozen whole blood, as isolated PBMCs, or as DNA extracted from either sample type. The sequence was collected from a man aged 45 to 65 with active or convalescent COVID-19. Sequencing was performed on peripheral blood.

CDR3 region: CATSRDGQGLNTGELFF. The nucleotides read TGTGCCACCAGCAGAGATGGACAGGGGCTAAACACCGGGGAGCTGTTTTTT. This sequence uses TRBV15 and TRBJ2-2, with TRBD1 identical over 9 junction bases. The germline V end is reduced by 0 bases and the J end by 2 bases; junction bases left unmatched: 4. Measured from the cysteine to the phenylalanine, the CDR3 is 17 residues long. CDR3 DNA only is kept here, 51 bases in frame from base 1. As encoded in the germline V gene (reference sequence), CDR1 is LNHNV while CDR2 is YYDKDF.